The entry below describes one TCR beta chain. These data originate in a study of T cells after yellow fever vaccination. Using its own MiXCR run on the 5' RACE reads, TCRdb lists one record per CDR3 protein. Of over 300,000 distinct CDR3 sequences listed, 4.1% are singletons. Germline trimming cut 2 bases from V and 5 bases from J; bases unmatched to any gene: 8. This CDR3 region has 15 residues. CDR1 and CDR2 (germline): MNHEY, SVGAGI. The receptor's source is a man younger than 35 who received the YFV17D yellow fever vaccine. The starting material was PBMCs, obtained 5 days after the yellow fever booster vaccination. The rearrangement links TRBV6-5 to TRBJ2-7; 8 bases are shared with TRBD1. The CDR3, as DNA: TGTGCCAGCAGTTACGACCCCCTACAGGGGGACGAGCAGTACTTC. It translates to CASSYDPLQGDEQYF.